The rows below give T cell receptor beta chains drawn from one sample of a study of brain T cells in children with intractable seizures. Profiled with immunoSEQ multiplex PCR; TCRdb holds only in-frame clones, not every one. Found here are around 80,000 clones, under 95% of them singletons; the top ten hold about 24%. The source material was peripheral blood, sampled at surgery. These TCRs come from a girl aged 2 to 10 with Rasmussen encephalitis and intractable seizures. The CDR3 runs from the conserved cysteine through the conserved F or W. Fields, in order: CDR3 protein, CDR3 DNA, clone size, V gene, J gene, D gene. A D gene is named only where the DNA matches it firmly. Part of the rows lack a size; the others show once, few, many or a class for expanded clones.

CASSTGGVRETQYF,TGTGCCAGTAGTACAGGGGGAGTGAGGGAGACCCAGTACTTC,.,TRBV19,TRBJ2-5,TRBD1
CASNPRGYTEAFF,TGTGCCAGCAATCCCAGGGGATACACTGAAGCTTTCTTT,.,TRBV11-2,TRBJ1-1,.
CASSSRDRVSTEFF,TGTGCCAGCAGCTCCCGGGACAGAGTTTCCACTGAGTTCTTC,once,TRBV7-9,TRBJ2-1,TRBD1
CASSQDRGSEAFF,TGTGCCAGCAGCCAAGACCGGGGCTCGGAAGCTTTCTTT,.,TRBV3-1/TRBV3-2,TRBJ1-1,.
CAISEGTPQYF,TGTGCCATCAGTGAAGGGACTCCGCAGTATTTT,.,TRBV10-3,TRBJ2-3,.
CTSSQEKRGSRAYNEQFF,TGCACCAGCAGCCAAGAGAAACGGGGGTCCCGGGCTTACAATGAGCAGTTCTTC,.,TRBV1,TRBJ2-1,.
CASSLLKGVHGYTF,TGTGCCAGCAGTCTTCTCAAGGGAGTGCATGGCTACACCTTC,.,TRBV7-6,TRBJ1-2,.
CAWSNPGQGYRQPQHF,TGTGCCTGGAGTAATCCGGGACAGGGTTACCGGCAGCCCCAGCATTTT,once,TRBV30,TRBJ1-5,TRBD1
CASSLSGGEETQYF,TGTGCCAGCAGCCTTAGCGGGGGGGAAGAGACCCAGTACTTC,.,TRBV7-3,TRBJ2-5,TRBD2
CASRRINEQYF,TGCGCCAGCAGGCGGATAAACGAGCAGTACTTC,once,TRBV5-1,TRBJ2-7,.
CASSFRGHNYEQYF,TGTGCCAGCAGCTTTCGGGGACACAACTACGAGCAGTACTTC,.,TRBV5-6,TRBJ2-7,.
CASSYSDTEAFF,TGTGCCAGCAGTTACAGTGACACTGAAGCTTTCTTT,.,TRBV6-5,TRBJ1-1,.
CATSPGGGGPGDTQYF,TGTGCCACCAGCCCGGGAGGGGGGGGGCCAGGAGATACGCAGTATTTT,.,TRBV15,TRBJ2-3,TRBD2
CASSPFGTDYEQYF,TGTGCCAGTAGTCCGTTCGGGACAGACTACGAGCAGTACTTC,.,TRBV19,TRBJ2-7,TRBD1
CSARAQGEAFF,TGCAGTGCTAGAGCTCAGGGGGAAGCTTTCTTT,.,TRBV20-1,TRBJ1-1,.
CASSRGTGPLYGYTF,TGTGCCAGTAGTAGAGGGACAGGACCCCTCTATGGCTACACCTTC,.,TRBV19,TRBJ1-2,TRBD1
CAWSQGLAGGPDTQYF,TGTGCCTGGAGTCAGGGACTAGCGGGAGGTCCAGATACGCAGTATTTT,.,TRBV30,TRBJ2-3,TRBD2
CASSEKSRAPLQTQYF,TGTGCCAGCAGTGAAAAATCACGGGCGCCCTTACAGACCCAGTACTTC,.,TRBV2,TRBJ2-5,.
CASSLEMQKSYEQYF,TGTGCCAGCAGCTTAGAGATGCAGAAAAGCTACGAGCAGTACTTC,.,TRBV7-2,TRBJ2-7,.
CASSLFRGDPYNEQFF,TGTGCCAGCAGCCTCTTCAGGGGGGACCCTTACAATGAGCAGTTCTTC,once,TRBV27,TRBJ2-1,.
CAITFLRKPQHF,TGTGCCATCACTTTTCTTCGAAAGCCCCAGCATTTT,.,TRBV10-3,TRBJ1-5,.
CASSPRTGGLVGTGELFF,TGTGCCAGCAGCCCTAGGACAGGGGGCCTCGTCGGGACCGGGGAGCTGTTTTTT,.,TRBV11-2,TRBJ2-2,TRBD1
CASSLGEEQYF,TGTGCCAGCAGCTTGGGGGAGGAGCAGTACTTC,.,TRBV13,TRBJ2-7,.
CASSPIRTGGHEQYF,TGTGCCAGCAGCCCAATTAGGACAGGTGGGCACGAGCAGTACTTC,.,TRBV7-2,TRBJ2-7,TRBD1
CASSLEQGHRGYTF,TGCGCCAGCAGCTTGGAACAGGGCCACCGTGGCTACACCTTC,.,TRBV5-1,TRBJ1-2,.
CSVEAPYSGNSYEQYF,TGCAGCGTTGAAGCCCCGTATAGCGGGAACAGCTACGAGCAGTACTTC,.,TRBV29-1,TRBJ2-7,TRBD2
CSAPMEYGYTF,TGCAGTGCTCCGATGGAGTATGGCTACACCTTC,.,TRBV20-1,TRBJ1-2,.
CAIRDNTGDQETQYF,TGTGCCATCAGGGATAACACAGGGGACCAAGAGACCCAGTACTTC,.,TRBV10-3,TRBJ2-5,TRBD1
CASSLKWASSYEQYF,TGTGCCAGCAGCTTAAAATGGGCTTCCTCCTACGAGCAGTACTTC,.,TRBV7-2,TRBJ2-7,.
CAWSVGTNSNQPQHF,TGTGCCTGGAGTGTCGGCACAAATAGCAATCAGCCCCAGCATTTT,.,TRBV30,TRBJ1-5,.
CASSTRGLGTEAFF,TGTGCCAGCAGTACCAGGGGGTTGGGGACTGAAGCTTTCTTT,.,TRBV6-6,TRBJ1-1,TRBD1
CASSPFGGGDTEAFF,TGTGCCAGCAGCCCCTTTGGTGGGGGAGACACTGAAGCTTTCTTT,.,TRBV11-3,TRBJ1-1,.
CASSATTGTGGEAFF,TGCGCCAGCAGCGCCACTACCGGGACAGGGGGTGAAGCTTTCTTT,.,TRBV5-1,TRBJ1-1,TRBD1
CATSGLTGSIYGYTF,TGTGCCACCAGCGGTCTCACAGGGTCTATCTATGGCTACACCTTC,.,TRBV15,TRBJ1-2,.
CAWDPHGETQYF,TGTGCCTGGGACCCTCACGGCGAGACCCAGTACTTC,.,TRBV30,TRBJ2-5,.
CASTKTGEDDQPQHF,TGTGCCAGTACTAAGACGGGCGAAGATGACCAGCCCCAGCATTTT,.,TRBV19,TRBJ1-5,.
CASSLVVGADNEQFF,TGCGCCAGCAGCTTGGTAGTAGGGGCCGATAATGAGCAGTTCTTC,.,TRBV5-1,TRBJ2-1,.
CASSEGQANEAFF,TGTGCCAGCAGCGAGGGACAAGCGAATGAAGCTTTCTTT,.,TRBV9,TRBJ1-1,.
CASSGLALKVTGELFF,TGTGCCAGCAGTGGCCTAGCCCTAAAAGTCACCGGGGAGCTGTTTTTT,.,TRBV6-1,TRBJ2-2,.
CASTGGSGGMNTEAFF,TGTGCCAGCACGGGGGGGAGCGGAGGCATGAACACTGAAGCTTTCTTT,once,TRBV2,TRBJ1-1,.
CASKRDRENQPQHF,TGTGCCAGCAAACGGGACAGGGAAAATCAGCCCCAGCATTTT,.,TRBV6-5,TRBJ1-5,TRBD1
CASSLLQGSSPLHF,TGTGCCAGCAGTTTACTGCAGGGGAGTTCACCCCTCCACTTT,few,TRBV7-3,TRBJ1-6,.
CATSASLPPDTEAFF,TGTGCCACCAGCGCCAGTCTACCGCCCGACACTGAAGCTTTCTTT,once,TRBV15,TRBJ1-1,.
CAIAGTAYEQYF,TGTGCCATCGCTGGGACAGCCTACGAGCAGTACTTC,few,TRBV10-3,TRBJ2-7,TRBD1
CASSVAGTQETQYF,TGTGCCAGCAGCGTAGCGGGAACCCAAGAGACCCAGTACTTC,.,TRBV9,TRBJ2-5,.
CASSPGQGGGYTF,TGTGCCAGCAGCCCCGGACAGGGGGGTGGCTACACCTTC,few,TRBV7-8,TRBJ1-2,TRBD1
CASSLYSLLDGNTIYF,TGTGCCAGCAGTTTGTACTCTCTCCTGGACGGAAACACCATATATTTT,.,TRBV6-5,TRBJ1-3,.
CASSSTQYNEQFF,TGTGCCAGCAGCTCCACACAATACAATGAGCAGTTCTTC,.,TRBV7-3,TRBJ2-1,.
CASDQPQHF,TGTGCCAGTGATCAGCCCCAGCATTTT,.,TRBV19,TRBJ1-5,.
CAWSPGTDYSGANVLTF,TGTGCCTGGTCCCCCGGGACAGACTACTCTGGGGCCAACGTCCTGACTTTC,.,TRBV30,TRBJ2-6,TRBD1
CASMSLQGREYF,TGTGCCAGCATGTCCCTACAGGGTAGGGAGTACTTC,once,TRBV6-5,TRBJ2-7,.